A selection of T cell receptor beta chains follows, all from one sample in a study of blood T cell repertoires in COVID-19. Clones were read by immunoSEQ multiplex PCR, and TCRdb kept only the in-frame ones, dropping some. The sample holds about 250,000 clones, 70% to 85% seen once. Material for sequencing was peripheral blood. The receptors were gathered from a man older than 75 with acute or convalescent COVID-19. Both conserved end residues are part of each CDR3. The D gene is left open where the match is weak. The size field is filled for only some rows; it gives once, few, many or a size class.

TRBJ1-1	-	-	TRBV3-1/TRBV3-2	CASRAGSRNTEAFF	TGTGCCAGCAGGGCAGGGTCCAGGAACACTGAAGCTTTCTTT
TRBJ2-2	-	TRBD1	TRBV28	CASSERDRGNTGELFF	TGTGCCAGCAGCGAACGGGACAGGGGGAACACCGGGGAGCTGTTTTTT
TRBJ1-2	-	-	TRBV15	CATSRDQGATTFNYGYTF	TGTGCCACCAGCAGAGATCAAGGGGCGACGACTTTTAACTATGGCTACACCTTC
TRBJ2-6	-	-	TRBV24-1	CATSGGFSGANVLTF	TGTGCCACCAGTGGGGGCTTCTCTGGGGCCAACGTCCTGACTTTC
TRBJ2-2	-	-	TRBV5-4	CASRKDRGYTGELFF	TGTGCCAGCCGGAAGGACAGAGGATACACCGGGGAGCTGTTTTTT
TRBJ2-1	-	TRBD2	TRBV4-1	CASSQDSSSGRANNEQFF	TGCGCCAGCAGCCAAGATTCATCTAGCGGGAGGGCGAACAATGAGCAGTTCTTC
TRBJ1-2	few	TRBD1	TRBV7-8	CASSGGGTAYGYTF	TGTGCCAGCAGCGGGGGCGGGACAGCCTATGGCTACACCTTC
TRBJ2-7	-	-	TRBV28	CASSPYYQTYEQYF	TGTGCCAGCAGTCCGTATTACCAGACCTACGAGCAGTACTTC
TRBJ1-2	-	-	TRBV10-1	CASSESSYGYTF	TGCGCCAGCAGTGAGTCGAGCTATGGCTACACCTTC
TRBJ2-1	-	TRBD1	TRBV18	CASSPPSRGKDNEQFF	TGTGCCAGCTCACCACCGAGCAGGGGGAAGGACAATGAGCAGTTCTTC
TRBJ1-1	-	-	TRBV6-6	CASSSRVNTEAFF	TGTGCCAGCAGTAGCAGGGTGAACACTGAAGCTTTCTTT
TRBJ2-3	-	-	TRBV6-5	CASRGQLDTQYF	TGTGCCAGCAGAGGACAGTTGGATACGCAGTATTTT
TRBJ2-1	-	-	TRBV4-1	CASSEGSPVEQFF	TGCGCCAGCAGCGAGGGATCACCAGTTGAGCAGTTCTTC
TRBJ1-5	-	-	TRBV7-9	CASSLVGGLSNQPQHF	TGTGCCAGCAGCTTAGTCGGGGGGCTGTCCAATCAGCCCCAGCATTTT
TRBJ1-5	-	-	TRBV28	CASSLEGGGNQPQHF	TGTGCCAGCAGCCTCGAGGGGGGAGGGAATCAGCCCCAGCATTTT
TRBJ2-3	-	-	TRBV18	CASSPLQGTSTDTQYF	TGTGCCAGCTCACCTCTACAGGGGACTAGCACAGATACGCAGTATTTT
TRBJ1-1	-	-	TRBV30	CAWSPPSPGNTEAFF	TGTGCCTGGAGTCCCCCGAGCCCTGGTAACACTGAAGCTTTCTTT
TRBJ2-3	-	-	TRBV11-3	CASSLGPREDTQYF	TGTGCCAGCAGCTTAGGGCCTCGGGAAGATACGCAGTATTTT
TRBJ1-6	-	TRBD1	TRBV9	CASSSTGVSSYNSPLHF	TGTGCCAGCAGCTCAACAGGGGTTAGCTCCTATAATTCACCCCTCCACTTT
TRBJ1-5	-	TRBD1	TRBV7-2	CASSLGQGSHQPQHF	TGTGCCAGCAGCTTGGGACAGGGGTCCCATCAGCCCCAGCATTTT
TRBJ1-6	-	TRBD1	TRBV7-9	CASSRVGQEYSPLHF	TGTGCCAGCAGCCGCGTGGGACAGGAGTATTCACCCCTCCACTTT
TRBJ1-2	-	TRBD1	TRBV19	CASSRGQGANYGYTF	TGTGCCAGTAGTAGGGGACAGGGAGCTAACTATGGCTACACCTTC
TRBJ2-7	once	-	TRBV3-1/TRBV3-2	CASSQAPRSYEQYF	TGTGCCAGCAGCCAAGCCCCCCGCAGCTACGAGCAGTACTTC
TRBJ2-2	few	TRBD1	TRBV5-8	CASSTRQGSTGELFF	TGTGCCAGCAGCACCAGACAGGGGTCCACCGGGGAGCTGTTTTTT
TRBJ1-2	-	-	TRBV7-6	CASSNFGPGTPGGYTF	TGTGCCAGCAGCAATTTCGGCCCGGGAACCCCTGGGGGCTACACCTTC
TRBJ1-5	-	-	TRBV6-5	CASRQGMGPQHF	TGTGCCAGCAGGCAGGGGATGGGGCCCCAGCATTTT
TRBJ2-7	-	TRBD1	TRBV9	CASSSGGQGGREQYF	TGTGCCAGCAGCTCAGGGGGACAGGGGGGTCGGGAGCAGTACTTC
TRBJ2-2	few	TRBD2	TRBV5-1	CASSFLGTSGWNTGELFF	TGCGCCAGCAGCTTCCTCGGGACTAGCGGGTGGAACACCGGGGAGCTGTTTTTT
TRBJ2-2	-	TRBD2	TRBV2	CATRPGLALANTGELFF	TGTGCCACGCGGCCGGGACTAGCGTTGGCGAACACCGGGGAGCTGTTTTTT
TRBJ2-5	-	TRBD2	TRBV27	CASSSVRGGETQYF	TGTGCCAGCAGTTCCGTTCGGGGAGGGGAGACCCAGTACTTC
TRBJ1-6	-	TRBD1	TRBV29-1	CSVRGGQANSPLHF	TGCAGCGTTCGCGGAGGACAGGCTAATTCACCCCTCCACTTT
TRBJ2-7	-	-	TRBV6-5	CASSYSRSGNSYEQYF	TGTGCCAGCAGTTACTCGAGGTCAGGGAACTCCTACGAGCAGTACTTC
TRBJ2-7	-	TRBD2	TRBV13	CASSPRGVYEQYF	TGTGCCAGCAGCCCCCGGGGGGTATACGAGCAGTACTTC
TRBJ2-7	-	-	TRBV11-2	CASSLASLHEQYF	TGTGCCAGCAGCTTAGCGTCCCTACACGAGCAGTACTTC
TRBJ1-2	-	TRBD1	TRBV7-8	CASSLSEISTGEYGYTF	TGTGCCAGCAGCTTAAGTGAGATTTCGACAGGGGAGTATGGCTACACCTTC
TRBJ2-1	-	TRBD1	TRBV24-1	CATSDIDRAEGNEQFF	TGTGCCACCAGTGATATCGACAGGGCTGAGGGCAATGAGCAGTTCTTC